This T cell receptor beta chain was sequenced for a study of PD-1 blockade in classical Hodgkin lymphoma. Trimming left V 3 bases short and J 1 base short, with 6 bases between. From germline, CDR1 is MNHNS and CDR2 SASEGT. This CDR3 spans 14 amino acids. Repertoires were generated with immunoSEQ multiplex PCR, while TCRdb's copy carries only in-frame clones and drops some. The table records 20,000 to 30,000 clones, roughly nine tenths of them present only once. Regarding time point: newly diagnosed, previously untreated cHL patient sample. Investigators isolated CD4+ T cells from thawed PBMCs through magnetic negative selection.

This clonotype was sampled from a human donor with classical Hodgkin lymphoma. Input material: CD4+ T cells from blood. The chain carries TRBV6-1 and TRBJ2-2; D is unclear. The CDR3 spells CASSDKVNTGELFF. The CDR3 bases are TGTGCCAGCAGTGACAAGGTGAACACCGGGGAGCTGTTTTTT.